Reported below is one TCR beta chain. The data derive from a study of blood T cell repertoires in COVID-19. Per the authors' pipeline: Reference gene primer amplification in the assay estimated nucleated cell counts. Only in-frame clones appear in the TCRdb table, and some are missing; sequencing was by immunoSEQ multiplex PCR. The DNA was the basis for D and trimming; V, J and clone size are from that table. This sample has 80,000 to 95,000 clones, with roughly 80% found just once. The V end was cut by 1 base, the J end by 2 bases, with 8 bases between. Germline V gene data show CDR1 as SGHVS and CDR2 as FQNEAQ. The CDR3 sequence is 14 residues long.

The chain joins TRBV7-8 to TRBJ2-5, with TRBD1 as a possible D gene (6 bases). The source of this sequence is an older man with active or convalescent COVID-19. Sequences were obtained from peripheral blood. CDR3 DNA: TGTGCCAGCAGCTTAGGGCAGGGGCAAGAGACCCAGTACTTC. Translating it yields CASSLGQGQETQYF.